This passage covers 2 T cell receptor beta chains from one sample sequenced in a study of follicular helper T cells after annual influenza vaccination. Time point described: 2015-2016 season, pre-vaccination. The assay was immunoSEQ multiplex PCR, and TCRdb's table has in-frame clones only and misses some. The table records approximately 2,500 clones, approximately 80% of them present only once. The material sequenced was CXCR5+ CD38- circulating T follicular helper cells from blood, taken on the day of influenza vaccination. Documented subset: circulating Tfh, non-naive CD4+CXCR5+PD-1+ (ICOS+CD38+ or ICOS-CD38-). These receptors all come from an adult who received the influenza vaccine.

V and J are TRBV5-1 and TRBJ2-7; TRBD1 matches at 8 bases. The CDR3 runs 15 residues. The germline CDR1 and CDR2 sequences are SGHRS and YFSETQ. V lost 4 bases and J lost 2; bases outside the gene matches: 8. This CDR3 reads CASSPDTGGTYEQYF. CDR3 in DNA: TGCGCCAGCAGCCCCGATACAGGGGGGACCTACGAGCAGTACTTC.

This chain uses TRBV28 with TRBJ2-7; no clear D gene. Trimming took 0 bases from V and 6 from J, leaving 6 bases between them. CDR1 is MDHEN, CDR2 SYDVKM, per germline. This CDR3 region has 12 residues. The chain's CDR3 is CASSLWQAEQYF. The CDR3 bases are TGTGCCAGCAGTTTATGGCAGGCCGAGCAGTACTTC.